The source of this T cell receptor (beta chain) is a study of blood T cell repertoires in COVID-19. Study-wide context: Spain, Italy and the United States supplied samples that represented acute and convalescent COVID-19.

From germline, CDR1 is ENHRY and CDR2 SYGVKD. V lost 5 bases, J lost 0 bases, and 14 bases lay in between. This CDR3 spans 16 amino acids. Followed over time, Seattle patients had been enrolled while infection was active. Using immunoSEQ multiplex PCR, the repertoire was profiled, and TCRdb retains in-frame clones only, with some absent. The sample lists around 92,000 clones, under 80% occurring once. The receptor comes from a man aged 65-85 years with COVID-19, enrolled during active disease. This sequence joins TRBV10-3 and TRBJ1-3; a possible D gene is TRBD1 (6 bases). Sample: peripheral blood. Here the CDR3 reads CAISSGQQHSGNTIYF. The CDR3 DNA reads TGTGCCATCAGTTCTGGACAGCAGCACTCTGGAAACACCATATATTTT.